A single sample gave rise to the 22 T cell receptor beta chains below, sequenced in a study of blood T cell repertoires in COVID-19. Sequenced by immunoSEQ multiplex PCR; TCRdb stores in-frame clones only, minus some. The data contain a few hundred thousand clones, 85% of them singletons. Sequencing was done on a sample of peripheral blood. The origin of the receptors is a woman in her 50s with active or convalescent COVID-19.

Note on this clone: At one end the junction does not follow the germline gene, possibly because of a read error. The chain recombines TRBV5-4 with TRBJ1-2; D is perhaps TRBD1 (5 bases). There are 12 residues in the CDR3. CDR1 is SGHNT and CDR2 is YYREEE in the germline V gene (reference sequence). The CDR3 DNA sequence: TGTGCCAGCAGCTTGGGGGGGGTTCAGCCATCCTTC. This codes for CASSLGGVQPSF.

The genes are TRBV30 and TRBJ1-1; tentatively, D is TRBD1 (6 bases). The ends were cut back, 7 bases at V and 3 bases at J, with 15 bases in the middle. Germline V gene sequence: CDR1 GTSNPN, CDR2 SVGIG (reference sequence). The CDR3 loop spans 13 amino acids. CDR3 coding DNA: TGTGCCTTCAGGGGTGGGGGCGACACTGAAGCTTTCTTT. It is translated as CAFRGGGDTEAFF.

The rearrangement uses TRBV2 and TRBJ2-2; D might be TRBD1 (5 bases). Germline CDR1 SNHLY, CDR2 FYNNEI. The CDR3 contains 15 residues. V shed 6 bases and J shed 5 bases, with 16 bases lying between them. The CDR3 bases are TGTGCCAGCAGCCCCGAGGCAGGGTGGACCGGGGAGCTGTTTTTT. Protein product: CASSPEAGWTGELFF.

On this clone itself: Different DNA sequences within this sample yield the same CDR3. This chain joins TRBV12-3 or TRBV12-4 and TRBJ2-1; 7 nucleotides agree with TRBD2. This CDR3 is built from 12 residues. With V trimmed by 4 bases and J by 7 bases, 1 base remained unmatched. The chain's CDR3 is CASSSGGNEQFF. The DNA for the CDR3 is TGTGCCAGCAGTTCGGGGGGTAATGAGCAGTTCTTC.

V gene TRBV7-8 combines with J gene TRBJ2-2; D gene uncertain. The CDR3 consists of 14 residues. Trimming pared 2 bases from V and 7 bases from J, leaving 11 bases between. Germline V gene data show CDR1 as SGHVS and CDR2 as FQNEAQ. The CDR3 sequence is CASSLILGVGELFF. CDR3 nucleotide sequence: TGTGCCAGCAGCTTAATACTCGGTGTCGGGGAGCTGTTTTTT. Full variable domain (outside the CDR3, taken from reference TRBV7-8 and TRBJ2-2): GAGVSQSPRYKVAKRGQDVALRCDPISGHVSLFWYQQALGQGPEFLTYFQNEAQLDKSGLPSDRFFAERPEGSVSTLKIQRTQQEDSAVYLCASSLILGVGELFFGEGSRLTVL.

The chain employs TRBV10-2 and TRBJ2-5; 8 bases map to TRBD2. Trimming removed 2 bases from V and 5 bases from J; junction bases left unmatched: 4. Per the germline V gene, CDR1 is WSHSY and CDR2 is SAAADI. CDR3 length: 14 residues. The CDR3 region is CASSESGSRETQYF. The CDR3 nucleotides read TGCGCCAGCAGTGAGAGCGGGAGTAGGGAGACCCAGTACTTC.

About this clone itself: This sample includes further DNA sequences coding for the same CDR3. The chain carries TRBV5-1 and TRBJ1-3; 9 nucleotides agree with TRBD1. CDR3 length: 16 residues. Germline V lookup: CDR1 SGHRS, CDR2 YFSETQ. The V segment lost 3 bases and the J segment 0 bases; nucleotides outside the gene matches: 4. The chain's CDR3 is CASSSGQGVSGNTIYF. The CDR3 region has the DNA TGCGCCAGCAGCTCGGGACAGGGTGTCTCTGGAAACACCATATATTTT.

The J gene is TRBJ2-5, the V gene TRBV18, with 13 nucleotides matching TRBD2. This CDR3 has 16 residues. Germline CDR1 and CDR2: KGHSH and LQKENI. The V and J ends lost 3 bases and 5 bases, in that order; junction bases with no gene match: 6. The CDR3 DNA reads TGTGCCAGCTCACCTGGACTAGCGGGAGTTGGGGAGACCCAGTACTTC. It is translated as CASSPGLAGVGETQYF. The full variable domain, in which reference TRBV18 and TRBJ2-5 provide the parts outside the CDR3, is NAGVMQNPRHLVRRRGQEARLRCSPMKGHSHVYWYRQLPEEGLKFMVYLQKENIIDESGMPKERFSAEFPKEGPSILRIQQVVRGDSAAYFCASSPGLAGVGETQYFGPGTRLLVL.

The chain is built from TRBV12-3 or TRBV12-4 and TRBJ1-4; possibly TRBD1 for D (5 bases). Trimming stripped 5 bases from V and 8 bases from J, with 12 bases between. The CDR3 is made up of 13 amino acids. CDR3 loop: CASSAGRREKLFF. The CDR3 DNA follows: TGTGCCAGCAGTGCAGGGCGTAGGGAAAAACTGTTTTTT.

The chain uses TRBV2 and TRBJ2-1, with D perhaps TRBD2 (5 bases). CDR3 length: 16 amino acids. Trimming removed 0 bases at V and 10 bases at J, with 19 bases between. CDR1 and CDR2 (germline): SNHLY, FYNNEI. The CDR3 DNA reads TGTGCCAGCAGTGAAGCGCGGACTGCCCTTAGGTGGGAGCAGTTCTTC. This encodes CASSEARTALRWEQFF.

The genes are TRBV6-5 and TRBJ2-7, with a weak D call TRBD2 (5 bases). CDR3 length: 14 amino acids. The germline gives CDR1 MNHEY, CDR2 SVGAGI. V lost 8 bases to trimming and J lost 1 base, with 15 bases between them. This CDR3 reads CASSRAGRSYEQYF. The CDR3 bases are TGTGCCAGCTCACGTGCGGGTCGTTCCTACGAGCAGTACTTC.

Worth noting for this clone: The sample has other DNA sequences that encode this CDR3 too. The chain recombines TRBV28 with TRBJ1-5; 8 bases line up with TRBD1. The CDR3 has 15 amino acids. The V gene end was trimmed by 4 bases and the J gene end by 2 bases; junction bases not matched to a gene: 4. CDR1 is MDHEN and CDR2 is SYDVKM in the germline V gene. CDR3 amino acids: CASSSQGAGNQPQHF. CDR3 coding DNA: TGTGCCAGCAGTTCCCAGGGGGCGGGCAATCAGCCCCAGCATTTT.

The gene calls are TRBV6-6 and TRBJ1-2; TRBD1 matches at 8 bases. There are 17 residues in the CDR3. Trimming cost V 6 bases and J 1 base; bases outside gene matches: 13. Germline CDR1 MNHNY, CDR2 SVGAGI (reference sequence). The CDR3 bases are TGTGCCAGCAGCCGATTCCGGGACAGGATCTATAACTATGGCTACACCTTC. Its protein product is CASSRFRDRIYNYGYTF.

The chain joins TRBV9 to TRBJ1-2; D might be TRBD1 (5 bases). Trimming left V 0 bases short and J 8 bases short, with 11 bases between. Germline CDR1 is SGDLS and CDR2 is YYNGEE. This CDR3 contains 13 residues. The CDR3 DNA sequence: TGTGCCAGCAGCGTAGCACCAGGGAACGGCTACACCTTC. It codes for CASSVAPGNGYTF.

Only one count was recorded for this clone. The chain employs TRBV30 and TRBJ1-1; D is unclear. CDR1 GTSNPN and CDR2 SVGIG come from the germline V gene (reference sequence). The germline V and J ends were trimmed by 4 bases and 5 bases, with 14 bases remaining between them. The CDR3 totals 13 residues. The CDR3 is CAWNVRVRTEAFF. The CDR3 DNA reads as TGTGCCTGGAATGTTCGGGTGAGGACTGAAGCTTTCTTT.

CDR3 protein: CASSLDRPPQPQHF. DNA of the CDR3: TGTGCCAGCAGCTTAGACAGGCCCCCTCAGCCCCAGCATTTT. The J gene is TRBJ1-5, the V gene TRBV7-8; maybe TRBD1 (5 bases). V was cut by 1 base and J by 6 bases, with 10 bases left in between. Germline V lookup: CDR1 SGHVS, CDR2 FQNEAQ. This CDR3 region has 14 residues.

The rearrangement joins TRBV18 to TRBJ2-1; D possibly corresponds to TRBD2 (6 bases). The germline CDR1 and CDR2 sequences are KGHSH and LQKENI. The V and J ends lost 5 bases and 1 base respectively, with 6 bases between them. The CDR3 is 13 amino acids. Written as DNA, the CDR3 is TGTGCCAGCTCAGCGGGGTCCTACAATGAGCAGTTCTTC. The encoded protein is CASSAGSYNEQFF.

This chain connects TRBV13 to TRBJ1-2, with 10 bases that match TRBD1. V trimming: 5 bases; J trimming: 8 bases; junction bases outside the gene matches: 11. This CDR3 contains 15 residues. The V gene's germline CDR1 is PRHDT and CDR2 FYEKMQ (reference sequence). CDR3 DNA: TGTGCCAGCAGCACTACCCCGGACAGGGGGTCCGGCTACACCTTC. It specifies CASSTTPDRGSGYTF.

This clone was seen a single time. This chain links TRBV19 with TRBJ2-7, with 12 bases identical to TRBD2. The CDR3 is 14 residues long. Losses at the gene ends were 7 bases for V and 2 bases for J; bases not matched to a gene: 3. The germline gives CDR1 LNHDA, CDR2 SQIVND (reference sequence). The CDR3 DNA reads TGTGCCAGTAAACTAGCGGGAGGAACCTACGAGCAGTACTTC. Amino acids: CASKLAGGTYEQYF.

The chain carries TRBV2 and TRBJ1-3, with D unresolved. The CDR3 is 12 amino acids. Germline CDR1 reads SNHLY; CDR2 reads FYNNEI. Trimming pared 3 bases from V and 3 bases from J, leaving 3 bases between. The CDR3 DNA follows: TGTGCCAGCAGTGAGAGTGGAAACACCATATATTTT. Protein product: CASSESGNTIYF.

V usage is TRBV7-9 and J usage is TRBJ2-6; TRBD1 matches at 7 bases. The CDR3 has 15 amino acids. V shed 6 bases, J shed 11 bases, and the junction held 13 bases outside the gene matches. Germline-derived CDR1 and CDR2 are SEHNR and FQNEAQ (reference sequence). The CDR3 bases are TGTGCCAGCAGTGGGAATACCGGGACAGACGACGTCCTGACTTTC. Translating gives CASSGNTGTDDVLTF.

On this clone: The identical CDR3 is also encoded by other nucleotide sequences in the sample. CDR3 protein: CASSFGTGGYGYTF. In DNA, the CDR3 is TGCGCCAGCAGCTTTGGGACAGGGGGTTATGGCTACACCTTC. J is TRBJ1-2 and V is TRBV5-1; 11 nucleotides line up with TRBD1. J gave up 5 bases and V 2 bases, and 2 bases lay outside the gene matches. CDR1 is SGHRS and CDR2 is YFSETQ in the germline V gene. The CDR3 covers 14 residues.